The next 14 T cell receptor beta chains were all read from a single sample in a study of tumor and adjacent non-tumor tissue in lung cancer. No cell sorting was done before RNA was extracted from the tissue. The normal lung tissue was taken more than 3 cm from the tumor edge. Three rounds of nested PCR, following a modified ARM-PCR protocol, produced the TCRbeta library. TCRdb independently ran MiXCR on the multiplex PCR reads; one entry per CDR3 protein. The sample includes 50,000 or so distinct CDR3 sequences, 74% seen only once; the top ten take around a quarter. Sequencing input: distant non-tumor lung tissue. The receptors were gathered from a woman aged 60 to 75 with non-small cell lung cancer.

The rearrangement links TRBV11-3 to TRBJ2-3, with unresolved D. This CDR3 is built from 13 residues. V was cut by 9 bases and J by 6 bases, with 16 bases left in between. The germline V gene has CDR1 SGHNT and CDR2 YENEEA. In DNA form, the CDR3 reads TGTGCCAGTAGAAAGAGCCAAGGTGATACGCAGTATTTT. As protein: CASRKSQGDTQYF.

This clonotype came up a few times. V and J are TRBV5-1 and TRBJ1-1, with TRBD1 matching 9 bases. The CDR3 loop spans 15 amino acids. The germline V gene has CDR1 SGHRS and CDR2 YFSETQ. V lost 4 bases, J lost 4 bases, and 8 bases stayed unmatched. Here the CDR3 DNA reads TGCGCCAGCAGCCAAAGAACAGGGGGCGGCACTGAAGCTTTCTTT. It specifies CASSQRTGGGTEAFF.

This clonotype is medium-sized (0.01 to 0.1%) in the sample. The V gene is TRBV12-3 or TRBV12-4, the J gene TRBJ1-5; D call uncertain. The CDR3 runs to 12 residues. The V and J ends lost 2 bases and 7 bases respectively, with 6 bases between them. In DNA, the CDR3 is TGTGCCAGCAGTTTACCGGGGCAGCCCCAGCATTTT. It specifies CASSLPGQPQHF.

In regard to this clonotype: Its ends do not fully match the called genes, so a read error is possible. The V and J genes are TRBV29-1 and TRBJ2-3, with D perhaps TRBD1 (6 bases). The CDR3 loop spans 15 amino acids. Germline V CDR1 and CDR2: SQVTM, ANQGSEA. In DNA, the CDR3 is TGCAGCGCAATGAAGGACAGTTCGAACACAGATACACAGTATTTT. Protein: CSAMKDSSNTDTQYF.

A note on this clonotype: A clone one base away is much larger, so this may be a read error. The chain recombines TRBV5-5 with TRBJ2-7; tentative D call: TRBD1 (5 bases). Germline lookup yields CDR1 SGHKS and CDR2 YYEKEE (reference sequence). The CDR3 is made up of 13 amino acids. Trimming cost V 4 bases and J 9 bases, with 17 bases left between them. The CDR3 is CASSANLTQAQYF. The CDR3, as DNA: TGTGCCAGCAGCGCAAATCTCACACAGGCGCAGTACTTC.

The V call is TRBV4-2, the J call TRBJ1-1, with TRBD1 matching 8 bases. V lost 4 bases, J lost 1 base, and 2 bases stayed unmatched. This CDR3 comprises 14 residues. Germline V CDR1 and CDR2: LGHNA, YNFKEQ. The CDR3, as DNA: TGTGCCAGCAGCCCGGACAGGGCGAACACTGAAGCTTTCTTT. Translated: CASSPDRANTEAFF.

Comment on this clonotype: The junction shows a germline mismatch at one end, possibly a read error. The CDR3 spells CGSRAGGVNEQFF. The DNA for the CDR3 is TGTGGCAGCAGAGCGGGAGGGGTAAATGAGCAGTTCTTC. This rearrangement joins TRBV6-2 or TRBV6-3 to TRBJ2-1; 10 bases match TRBD2. From germline, CDR1 is MNHEY and CDR2 SVGEGT. The CDR3 consists of 13 residues.

As for this clonotype: A read error is possible here, since a much larger clone lies one base away. This sequence joins TRBV5-1 and TRBJ1-4; TRBD1 matches at 9 bases. This CDR3 has 15 residues. The V and J ends lost 4 bases and 9 bases, in that order; junction bases with no gene match: 10. Germline CDR1 SGHRS, CDR2 YFSETQ. The CDR3 sequence: CASSENTGGGKKLFF. CDR3 coding DNA: TGCGCCAGCAGCGAGAACACAGGGGGCGGTAAAAAACTGTTTTTT.

The CDR3 coding sequence is TGCAGCGTTCAGACGCGGAACTATGGCTACACCTTC. Amino acid sequence: CSVQTRNYGYTF. J is TRBJ1-2 and V is TRBV29-1; D is unclear. The germline V gene encodes CDR1 SQVTM and CDR2 ANQGSEA. This CDR3 contains 12 residues. V lost 5 bases and J 2 bases, leaving 9 bases between the germline ends. Full variable domain (rest looked up from reference TRBV29-1 and TRBJ1-2): SAVISQKPSRDICQRGTSLTIQCQVDSQVTMMFWYRQQPGQSLTLIATANQGSEATYESGFVIDKFPISRPNLTFSTLTVSNMSPEDSSIYLCSVQTRNYGYTFGSGTRLTVV.

Turning to this clonotype: One end of the junction is discordant with germline, which a read error may explain. This sequence joins TRBV6-2 or TRBV6-3 and TRBJ2-2, with D perhaps matching TRBD2 (5 bases). There are 17 residues in the CDR3. In germline, CDR1 is MNHEY, CDR2 SVGEGT. Here the CDR3 DNA reads TGTGCCAGTAGTTACACCCAAGAGAGGGCCAACACCCGGGAGCTGTTTTTT. It yields the protein CASSYTQERANTRELFF.

Note on this clonotype: It may be a read error: a sequence one base away is much more abundant. In nucleotides, the CDR3 is TGCGCCAGCAGCTTGGCTAGCGGGACTGAGAGTTGGCAGTACTTC. Encoded protein: CASSLASGTESWQYF. This sequence joins TRBV5-1 and TRBJ2-7; 9 bases match TRBD2. Germline assignment: CDR1 SGHRS and CDR2 YFSETQ. The length of the CDR3 is 15 residues. V lost 0 bases and J lost 9; bases outside the gene matches: 10.

A note on this clonotype: Because the CDR3 is missing its conserved closing phenylalanine or tryptophan, this is likely a read error. The chain links TRBV4-3 to TRBJ2-2, with 7 bases identical to TRBD2. CDR1 and CDR2 (germline): LGHNA, YSLEER. The CDR3 loop spans 17 amino acids. J gave up 4 bases and V 4 bases, and 12 bases lay outside the gene matches. CDR3 coding DNA: TGCGCCAGCAGCCCTTCCTCAAGCGGGGCGAGCACCGGGGAGCTGTTTTTA. Translation gives CASSPSSSGASTGELFL.

Worth noting for this clonotype: Since no conserved phenylalanine or tryptophan closes the CDR3, a read error is the likely cause. The rearrangement links TRBV29-1 to TRBJ1-1, with TRBD1 identical over 9 bases. Germline-derived CDR1 and CDR2 are SQVTM and ANQGSEA. The CDR3 covers 13 residues. Trimming at V came to 4 bases and at J to 6 bases, leaving 6 bases not matched to a gene. This chain's CDR3 is CSVGLRTGAEAFL. CDR3 in DNA: TGCAGCGTTGGACTTAGGACAGGGGCTGAAGCTTTCTTA.

A word on this clonotype: The conserved final phenylalanine or tryptophan is absent from the CDR3, which likely points to a read error. The V gene is TRBV6-5, the J gene TRBJ1-3; D uncertain. The CDR3 has 14 amino acids. Trimming stripped 4 bases from V and 5 bases from J, with 12 bases between. CDR1 is MNHEY and CDR2 is SVGAGI in the germline V gene. For the CDR3, the DNA is TGTGCCAGCAGTTTATTGGGATCTAGAAACACCATATATTCT. It yields the protein CASSLLGSRNTIYS.